One sample yielded the 24 T cell receptor beta chains listed below, sequenced in a study of cytomegalovirus exposure and HLA in healthy donors. The method was immunoSEQ multiplex PCR; TCRdb's version includes in-frame clones alone and lacks a portion of them. The sample holds about 170,000 clones, approximately 96% seen once. Sequencing input: PBMCs. The receptors originated from a woman between 18 and 30 years old in good health and CMV-seronegative.

The CDR3 loop reads CASSAPQRDYNEQFF. Written as DNA, the CDR3 is TGTGCCAGCAGCGCACCTCAGCGTGACTACAATGAGCAGTTCTTC. The rearrangement links TRBV9 to TRBJ2-1; no clear D gene. The CDR3 consists of 15 residues. Germline V gives CDR1 SGDLS, CDR2 YYNGEE. V was clipped by 3 bases and J by 3 bases, with 13 bases between them. Full variable domain (missing parts from reference TRBV9 and TRBJ2-1): DSGVTQTPKHLITATGQRVTLRCSPRSGDLSVYWYQQSLDQGLQFLIQYYNGEERAKGNILERFSAQQFPDLHSELNLSSLELGDSALYFCASSAPQRDYNEQFFGPGTRLTVL.

The V gene is TRBV4-1, the J gene TRBJ1-6; 7 bases are a match to TRBD1. The trim removed 1 base at V and 6 bases at J, leaving 6 bases unmatched. The CDR3 runs to 16 residues. The germline V gene has CDR1 MGHRA and CDR2 YSYEKL. The CDR3 here is CASSQGQGPINSPLHF. CDR3 sequence (DNA): TGCGCCAGCAGCCAAGGACAGGGCCCAATTAATTCACCCCTCCACTTT.

V gene TRBV18 combines with J gene TRBJ1-2, with D tentatively TRBD1 (6 bases). Germline V lookup: CDR1 KGHSH, CDR2 LQKENI. The CDR3 runs 14 residues. Trimming removed 3 bases from V and 5 bases from J, with 13 bases in between. The CDR3 loop is CASSPVDSPYGYTF. CDR3 bases: TGTGCCAGCTCACCCGTGGACAGCCCGTATGGCTACACCTTC.

The gene calls are TRBV6-6 and TRBJ1-5, with D perhaps TRBD1 (6 bases). The CDR3 length is 16 residues. Trimming removed 4 bases at V and 6 bases at J, with 19 bases between. Germline values: CDR1 MNHNY, CDR2 SVGAGI (reference sequence). The CDR3 sequence: CASSLDLRGGGQPQHF. CDR3 nucleotide sequence: TGTGCCAGCAGTTTAGACCTCAGGGGCGGGGGTCAGCCCCAGCATTTT.

CDR3 sequence (DNA): TGCGCCAGCAGCGCGACAGGGGACGGCTACACCTTC. The encoded protein is CASSATGDGYTF. The rearrangement joins TRBV5-1 to TRBJ1-2; 8 bases map to TRBD1. Unmatched junction bases numbered 4, after V lost 4 bases and J lost 8 bases. Germline CDR1 SGHRS, CDR2 YFSETQ. This CDR3 has 12 amino acids. Full variable domain (outside the CDR3, taken from reference TRBV5-1 and TRBJ1-2): KAGVTQTPRYLIKTRGQQVTLSCSPISGHRSVSWYQQTPGQGLQFLFEYFSETQRNKGNFPGRFSGRQFSNSRSEMNVSTLELGDSALYLCASSATGDGYTFGSGTRLTVV.

The chain joins TRBV30 to TRBJ2-7; TRBD2 is a possible D gene (6 bases). Germline V gene sequence: CDR1 GTSNPN, CDR2 SVGIG (reference sequence). V dropped 5 bases and J dropped 3 bases, with 14 bases sitting between them. CDR3 length: 13 residues. The CDR3 protein is CAWAQGGNYEQYF. The DNA of the CDR3 is TGTGCCTGGGCGCAGGGAGGCAACTACGAGCAGTACTTC.

This chain uses TRBV11-2 with TRBJ2-7, with TRBD2 matching over 10 bases. The CDR3 covers 12 residues. The trim removed 8 bases at V and 5 bases at J, leaving 3 bases unmatched. CDR1 and CDR2 (germline): SGHAT, FQNNGV. In nucleotides, the CDR3 is TGTGCCAGCGGAGCGGGGGGGCACGAGCAGTACTTC. Its protein is CASGAGGHEQYF.

This clone was detected a few times. V is TRBV5-1 and J is TRBJ1-6; D gene unclear. Germline loops: CDR1 SGHRS, CDR2 YFSETQ. Trimming took off 0 bases at V and 10 bases at J, with 11 bases between the two ends. There are 14 residues in the CDR3. The CDR3 sequence: CASSLDVSGSPLHF. Here the CDR3 DNA reads TGCGCCAGCAGCTTGGACGTCTCTGGCTCACCCCTCCACTTT.

The chain couples TRBV9 to TRBJ2-2; TRBD2 is a possible D gene (7 bases). The ends were cut back, 0 bases at V and 0 bases at J, with 18 bases in the middle. The germline CDR1 and CDR2 sequences are SGDLS and YYNGEE. The CDR3 is made up of 19 amino acids. The CDR3 reads CASSVDRWGGGANTGELFF. The DNA for the CDR3 is TGTGCCAGCAGCGTAGATAGGTGGGGGGGCGGTGCGAACACCGGGGAGCTGTTTTTT.

The chain couples TRBV18 to TRBJ2-1; a weak D match, TRBD2 (6 bases). Germline V gene sequence: CDR1 KGHSH, CDR2 LQKENI. The V end was cut by 6 bases, the J end by 1 base, with 13 bases between. The CDR3 contains 15 residues. CDR3 bases: TGTGCCAGCTCGGCGGGGCAGGGTTCCTACAATGAGCAGTTCTTC. Protein product: CASSAGQGSYNEQFF.

The chain joins TRBV7-2 to TRBJ2-2; D is ambiguous. Trimming left V 4 bases short and J 5 bases short, with 2 bases between. The CDR3 is made up of 11 amino acids. Per the germline V gene, CDR1 is SGHTA and CDR2 is FQGNSA. CDR3 nucleotide sequence: TGTGCCAGCAGCTCGACCGGGGAGCTGTTTTTT. Its translation is CASSSTGELFF.

The rearrangement joins TRBV5-6 to TRBJ2-4, with D possibly matching TRBD2 (6 bases). With 0 bases removed from V and 8 bases from J, the gap between germline ends came to 12 bases. Germline values: CDR1 SGHDT, CDR2 YYEEEE. The length of the CDR3 is 14 residues. Here the CDR3 reads CASSLGGVRDIQYF. The CDR3 DNA is TGTGCCAGCAGCTTGGGGGGGGTCAGGGACATTCAGTACTTC.

The chain joins TRBV11-2 to TRBJ2-7; 7 bases are a match to TRBD1. Germline-derived CDR1 and CDR2 are SGHAT and FQNNGV. V gave up 5 bases and J gave up 0 bases; unmatched junction bases: 13. This CDR3 is 17 amino acids long. The CDR3 spells CASSPRWRQGSSYEQYF. In DNA form, the CDR3 reads TGTGCCAGCAGCCCCCGGTGGCGACAGGGCAGCTCCTACGAGCAGTACTTC.

The chain recombines TRBV18 with TRBJ2-4; the D gene is possibly TRBD2 (5 bases). Germline CDR1 is KGHSH and CDR2 is LQKENI. The CDR3 runs 14 residues. V was cut by 3 bases and J by 4 bases, with 10 bases left in between. Written as DNA, the CDR3 is TGTGCCAGCTCACCCAGGACTGGGAAAAACATTCAGTACTTC. As protein: CASSPRTGKNIQYF.

V gene TRBV7-2 combines with J gene TRBJ2-5; D might be TRBD1 (6 bases). Per the germline V gene, CDR1 is SGHTA and CDR2 is FQGNSA. The V and J ends lost 4 bases and 2 bases respectively, with 14 bases between them. This CDR3 is 15 amino acids long. The CDR3 coding sequence is TGTGCCAGCAGCTCTCGAGGGGGAACACAAGAGACCCAGTACTTC. This sequence encodes CASSSRGGTQETQYF.

The chain employs TRBV15 and TRBJ2-5; D is uncertain. Germline-derived CDR1 and CDR2 are LNHNV and YYDKDF (reference sequence). V gave up 3 bases and J gave up 4 bases, with 12 bases separating them. This CDR3 contains 14 residues. CDR3 loop: CATSSRLGVETQYF. The CDR3, as DNA: TGTGCCACCAGCAGCCGACTCGGTGTAGAGACCCAGTACTTC.

The genes are TRBV18 and TRBJ2-7; 12 positions agree with TRBD1. From germline, CDR1 is KGHSH and CDR2 LQKENI. The V gene end was trimmed by 6 bases and the J gene end by 4 bases; junction bases not matched to a gene: 7. CDR3 size: 15 residues. The CDR3 nucleotides are TGTGCCAGCTCTAGGTCGGGACAGGGGGCTTACGAGCAGTACTTC. This gives the protein CASSRSGQGAYEQYF. Full variable domain (rest looked up from reference TRBV18 and TRBJ2-7): NAGVMQNPRHLVRRRGQEARLRCSPMKGHSHVYWYRQLPEEGLKFMVYLQKENIIDESGMPKERFSAEFPKEGPSILRIQQVVRGDSAAYFCASSRSGQGAYEQYFGPGTRLTVT.

CDR3 amino acids: CASSFGDWGRSYNEQFF. DNA of the CDR3: TGTGCCAGCAGCTTCGGGGATTGGGGGCGGTCCTACAATGAGCAGTTCTTC. The rearrangement links TRBV7-9 to TRBJ2-1; maybe TRBD1 (6 bases). V was clipped by 3 bases and J by 1 base, with 16 bases between them. The length of the CDR3 is 17 residues. From germline, CDR1 is SEHNR and CDR2 FQNEAQ (reference sequence).

This clone occurred a few times. V gene TRBV7-8 combines with J gene TRBJ1-2; weak D call: TRBD1 (5 bases). Germline lookup yields CDR1 SGHVS and CDR2 FQNEAQ. Trimming stripped 3 bases from V and 7 bases from J, with 12 bases between. The CDR3 is made up of 13 amino acids. CDR3 nucleotides: TGTGCCAGCAGCTTTGGCAGGGAATTTGGCTACACCTTC. Protein sequence: CASSFGREFGYTF. Full variable domain (missing parts from reference TRBV7-8 and TRBJ1-2): GAGVSQSPRYKVAKRGQDVALRCDPISGHVSLFWYQQALGQGPEFLTYFQNEAQLDKSGLPSDRFFAERPEGSVSTLKIQRTQQEDSAVYLCASSFGREFGYTFGSGTRLTVV.

This chain uses TRBV7-9 with TRBJ2-5; 10 bases match TRBD2. The CDR3 length is 14 residues. The V segment lost 4 bases and the J segment 2 bases; nucleotides outside the gene matches: 1. Germline-derived CDR1 and CDR2 are SEHNR and FQNEAQ (reference sequence). CDR3 nucleotide sequence: TGTGCCAGCAGCTGGGGACTAGCGCAAGAGACCCAGTACTTC. It specifies CASSWGLAQETQYF.

This clone was detected only once. The V and J genes are TRBV4-3 and TRBJ2-1; 7 positions agree with TRBD2. The CDR3 runs to 13 residues. The germline V gene has CDR1 LGHNA and CDR2 YSLEER. V lost 5 bases, J lost 9 bases, and 7 bases stayed unmatched. The CDR3 DNA is TGCGCCAGCAGCGGCACCGGGGGGAGTGAGCAGTTCTTC. Translating it yields CASSGTGGSEQFF.

The chain has TRBV20-1 and TRBJ1-3; no reliable D call. Trimming cost V 6 bases and J 2 bases, with 5 bases left between them. The CDR3 is 11 residues long. The V gene's germline CDR1 is DFQATT and CDR2 SNEGSKA (reference sequence). Here the CDR3 reads CSAPTGNTIYF. CDR3 nucleotide sequence: TGCAGTGCCCCCACTGGAAACACCATATATTTT.

The V gene is TRBV7-2, the J gene TRBJ2-3; 11 bases agree with TRBD2. Germline V lookup: CDR1 SGHTA, CDR2 FQGNSA. J was trimmed by 4 bases and V by 5 bases; bases with no gene match: 8. This CDR3 is 16 amino acids long. Written as DNA, the CDR3 is TGTGCCAGCAGCCCCCGGGGTAGCGGGGGGGCAGATACGCAGTATTTT. Protein product: CASSPRGSGGADTQYF. Drawing the rest from reference TRBV7-2 and TRBJ2-3, the complete variable domain is GAGVSQSPSNKVTEKGKDVELRCDPISGHTALYWYRQSLGQGLEFLIYFQGNSAPDKSGLPSDRFSAERTGGSVSTLTIQRTQQEDSAVYLCASSPRGSGGADTQYFGPGTRLTVL.

The rearrangement links TRBV5-6 to TRBJ1-6, with 7 bases matching TRBD1. The germline gives CDR1 SGHDT, CDR2 YYEEEE. The CDR3 extends over 14 amino acids. Germline trimming cut 5 bases from V and 13 bases from J; bases unmatched to any gene: 12. CDR3 residues: CASSHGPGQSPLHF. CDR3 bases: TGTGCCAGCAGTCACGGACCGGGACAGTCCCCCCTCCACTTT. The variable domain in full, with the rest retrieved from reference TRBV5-6 and TRBJ1-6, is DAGVTQSPTHLIKTRGQQVTLRCSPKSGHDTVSWYQQALGQGPQFIFQYYEEEERQRGNFPDRFSGHQFPNYSSELNVNALLLGDSALYLCASSHGPGQSPLHFGNGTRLTVT.